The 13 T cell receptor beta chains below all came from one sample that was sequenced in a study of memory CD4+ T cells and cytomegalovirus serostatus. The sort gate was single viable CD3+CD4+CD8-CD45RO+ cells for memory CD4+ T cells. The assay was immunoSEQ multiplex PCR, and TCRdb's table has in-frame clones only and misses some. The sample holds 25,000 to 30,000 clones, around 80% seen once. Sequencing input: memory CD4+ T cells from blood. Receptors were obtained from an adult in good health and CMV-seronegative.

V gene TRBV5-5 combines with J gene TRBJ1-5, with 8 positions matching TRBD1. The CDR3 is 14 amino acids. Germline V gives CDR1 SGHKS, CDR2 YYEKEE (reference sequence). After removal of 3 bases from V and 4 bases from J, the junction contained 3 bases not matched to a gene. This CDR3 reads CASSWGTGNQPQHF. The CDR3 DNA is TGTGCCAGCAGCTGGGGGACAGGTAATCAGCCCCAGCATTTT. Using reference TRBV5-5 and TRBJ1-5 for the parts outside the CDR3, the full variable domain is DAGVTQSPTHLIKTRGQQVTLRCSPISGHKSVSWYQQVLGQGPQFIFQYYEKEERGRGNFPDRFSARQFPNYSSELNVNALLLGDSALYLCASSWGTGNQPQHFGDGTRLSIL.

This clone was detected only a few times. CDR3 coding DNA: TGTGCCAGCAGCTTGACCCCCAGGGGGAGCTACAATGAGCAGTTCTTC. As protein: CASSLTPRGSYNEQFF. J is TRBJ2-1 and V is TRBV5-6, with TRBD1 identical over 7 bases. Germline V gene sequence: CDR1 SGHDT, CDR2 YYEEEE. Trimming removed 1 base from V and 3 bases from J; junction bases left unmatched: 7. The CDR3 totals 16 residues.

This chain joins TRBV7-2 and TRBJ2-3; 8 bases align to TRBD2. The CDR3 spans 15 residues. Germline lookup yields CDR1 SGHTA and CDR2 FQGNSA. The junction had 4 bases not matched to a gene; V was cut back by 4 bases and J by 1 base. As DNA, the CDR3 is TGTGCCAGCAGCTACGGGGGGGCCGGCACAGATACGCAGTATTTT. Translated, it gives CASSYGGAGTDTQYF.

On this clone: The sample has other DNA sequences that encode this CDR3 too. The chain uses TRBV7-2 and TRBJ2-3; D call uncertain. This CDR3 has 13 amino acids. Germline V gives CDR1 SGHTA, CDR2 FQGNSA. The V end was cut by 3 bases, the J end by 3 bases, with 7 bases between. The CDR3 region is CASSLGGTDTQYF. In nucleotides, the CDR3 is TGTGCCAGCAGCTTGGGTGGAACAGATACGCAGTATTTT.

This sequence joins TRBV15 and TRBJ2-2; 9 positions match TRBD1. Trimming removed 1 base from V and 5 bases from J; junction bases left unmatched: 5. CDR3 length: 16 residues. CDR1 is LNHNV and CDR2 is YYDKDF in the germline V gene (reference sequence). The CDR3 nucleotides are TGTGCCACCAGCAGAGTTACGACAGGGGGAACCGGGGAGCTGTTTTTT. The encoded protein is CATSRVTTGGTGELFF.

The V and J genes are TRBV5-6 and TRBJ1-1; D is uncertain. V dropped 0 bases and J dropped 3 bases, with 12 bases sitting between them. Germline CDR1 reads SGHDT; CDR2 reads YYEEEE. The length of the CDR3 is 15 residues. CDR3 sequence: CASSLASVGYTEAFF. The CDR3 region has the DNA TGTGCCAGCAGCTTGGCCAGCGTTGGGTACACTGAAGCTTTCTTT.

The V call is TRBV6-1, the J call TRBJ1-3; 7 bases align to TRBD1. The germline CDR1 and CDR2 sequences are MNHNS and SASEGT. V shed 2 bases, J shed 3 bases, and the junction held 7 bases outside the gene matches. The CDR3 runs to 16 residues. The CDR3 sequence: CASSEIQGYFGNTIYF. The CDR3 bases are TGTGCCAGCAGTGAAATACAGGGGTACTTTGGAAACACCATATATTTT.

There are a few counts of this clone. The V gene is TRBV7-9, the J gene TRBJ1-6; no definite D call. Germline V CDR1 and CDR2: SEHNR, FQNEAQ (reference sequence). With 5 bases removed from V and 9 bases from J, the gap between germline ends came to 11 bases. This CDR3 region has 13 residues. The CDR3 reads CASSRETASPLHF. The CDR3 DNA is TGTGCCAGCAGCCGGGAGACGGCTTCACCCCTCCACTTT.

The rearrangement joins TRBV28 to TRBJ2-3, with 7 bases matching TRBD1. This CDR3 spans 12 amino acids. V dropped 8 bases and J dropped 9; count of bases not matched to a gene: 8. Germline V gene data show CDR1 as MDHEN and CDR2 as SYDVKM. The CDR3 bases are TGTGCCAGCGAGACGACAGGGATGACGCAGTATTTT. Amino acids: CASETTGMTQYF.

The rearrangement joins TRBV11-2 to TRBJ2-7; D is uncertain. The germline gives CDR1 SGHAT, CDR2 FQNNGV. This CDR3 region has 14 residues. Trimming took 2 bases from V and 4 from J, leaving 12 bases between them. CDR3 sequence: CASSLITLGYEQYF. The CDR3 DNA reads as TGTGCCAGCAGCTTAATAACTCTGGGGTACGAGCAGTACTTC.

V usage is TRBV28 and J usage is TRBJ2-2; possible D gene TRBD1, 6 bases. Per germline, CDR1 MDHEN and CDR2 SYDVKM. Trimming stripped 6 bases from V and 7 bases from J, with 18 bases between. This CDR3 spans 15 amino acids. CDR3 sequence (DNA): TGTGCCAGCAGCCTGTGGGGGCGCGACGGCGGGGAGCTGTTTTTT. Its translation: CASSLWGRDGGELFF.

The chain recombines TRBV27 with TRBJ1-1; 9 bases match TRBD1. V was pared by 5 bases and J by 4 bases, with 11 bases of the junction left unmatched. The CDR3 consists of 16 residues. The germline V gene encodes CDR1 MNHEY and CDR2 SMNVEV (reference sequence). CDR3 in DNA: TGTGCCAGCAGTCCCCGGGACAGGGCGGAGACCACTGAAGCTTTCTTT. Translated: CASSPRDRAETTEAFF.

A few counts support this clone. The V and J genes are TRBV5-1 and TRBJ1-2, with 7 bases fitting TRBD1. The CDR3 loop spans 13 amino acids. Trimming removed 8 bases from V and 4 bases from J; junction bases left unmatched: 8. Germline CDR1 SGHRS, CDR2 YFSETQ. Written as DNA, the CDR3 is TGCGCCAGTCGACAGGGCGATAGCTATGGCTACACCTTC. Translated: CASRQGDSYGYTF.